What follows are 21 T cell receptor beta chains derived from one specimen sequenced in a study of PD-1 blockade in mismatch repair-deficient tumors. Sequenced by immunoSEQ multiplex PCR; TCRdb stores in-frame clones only, minus some. The table includes around 52,000 clones, 81% detected once. The sequencing used peripheral blood, collected around 19 weeks after starting pembrolizumab. These receptors originate from an adult with mismatch repair-deficient cancer.

Only one count was recorded for this clone. The chain carries TRBV28 and TRBJ1-5; D unresolved. The CDR3 is made up of 11 amino acids. Germline V gives CDR1 MDHEN, CDR2 SYDVKM. Between the trimmed V and J ends, which lost 6 bases and 1 base, there was a span of 1 base. For the CDR3, the DNA is TGTGCCAGCAGGAGCAATCAGCCCCAGCATTTT. Encoded protein: CASRSNQPQHF.

This clone occurred a few times. This CDR3 is CASTGRVERYYLADEQYF. The CDR3 DNA sequence: TGTGCCAGCACCGGGCGAGTGGAGAGATATTACCTAGCGGACGAGCAGTACTTC. The V and J genes are TRBV21-1 and TRBJ2-7; the D call of TRBD2 is as the table states it, not checked on the DNA. TRBV21-1 is labeled a pseudogene. The CDR3 covers 18 residues.

The chain joins TRBV5-6 to TRBJ2-7, with TRBD1 identical over 7 bases. This CDR3 is 14 amino acids long. Germline trimming cut 2 bases from V and 2 bases from J; bases unmatched to any gene: 4. Per the germline V gene, CDR1 is SGHDT and CDR2 is YYEEEE. The CDR3 nucleotides are TGTGCCAGCAGCTTTATTGACAGGGCCTACGAGCAGTACTTC. Its protein is CASSFIDRAYEQYF.

The genes are TRBV5-6 and TRBJ2-3, with 8 nucleotides matching TRBD2. Germline loops: CDR1 SGHDT, CDR2 YYEEEE. This CDR3 contains 15 residues. J gave up 2 bases and V 4 bases, and 6 bases lay outside the gene matches. The CDR3 region is CASSGLAPTTDTQYF. The CDR3 DNA reads as TGTGCCAGCAGCGGACTAGCCCCTACCACAGATACGCAGTATTTT.

This rearrangement joins TRBV4-1 to TRBJ1-5; D is unresolved. The germline V gene encodes CDR1 MGHRA and CDR2 YSYEKL. V was cut by 0 bases and J by 2 bases, with 8 bases left in between. The CDR3 length is 15 residues. The CDR3 nucleotides are TGCGCCAGCAGCCAAGATGGGGTGGGCAATCAGCCCCAGCATTTT. As protein: CASSQDGVGNQPQHF.

The chain links TRBV30 to TRBJ1-1, with 7 positions matching TRBD1. Looked up from germline, CDR1 is GTSNPN and CDR2 is SVGIG (reference sequence). With 8 bases clipped from V and 9 bases from J, the junction kept 15 bases outside the gene matches. The CDR3 covers 13 residues. The CDR3 sequence: CAGEGTAHSKAFF. CDR3 in DNA: TGTGCCGGGGAGGGGACAGCGCATTCTAAAGCTTTCTTT.

The V call is TRBV6-5, the J call TRBJ1-2; tentative D call: TRBD1 (5 bases). With 4 bases removed from V and 8 bases from J, the gap between germline ends came to 17 bases. Germline assignment: CDR1 MNHEY and CDR2 SVGAGI. The CDR3 has 14 residues. The CDR3 nucleotides read TGTGCCAGCAGTTGGGGACCTGGAACGGGAGGCTACACCTTC. This codes for CASSWGPGTGGYTF.

This clone has a single count. The V call is TRBV19, the J call TRBJ1-3; 7 nucleotides match TRBD1. The CDR3 extends over 18 amino acids. Germline-derived CDR1 and CDR2 are LNHDA and SQIVND (reference sequence). Unmatched junction bases numbered 14, after V lost 2 bases and J lost 4 bases. CDR3 DNA sequence: TGTGCCAGTAGTATATCGGGGGGACAGCTCTCTTCAGGAAACACCATATATTTT. Protein product: CASSISGGQLSSGNTIYF.

The chain is built from TRBV9 and TRBJ2-1; 10 bases fit TRBD2. The CDR3 has 16 amino acids. Looked up from germline, CDR1 is SGDLS and CDR2 is YYNGEE. Trimming cost V 4 bases and J 8 bases; bases outside gene matches: 12. CDR3 amino acids: CASSPPWASGSDEQFF. The CDR3 coding sequence is TGTGCCAGCAGCCCCCCTTGGGCTAGCGGGAGCGATGAGCAGTTCTTC.

The chain uses TRBV28 and TRBJ1-1; D is possibly TRBD1 (5 bases). Per the germline V gene, CDR1 is MDHEN and CDR2 is SYDVKM. CDR3 length: 12 amino acids. Trimming removed 5 bases from V and 9 bases from J, with 13 bases in between. This CDR3 reads CASSPQTEKAFF. The CDR3 DNA is TGTGCCAGCAGTCCGCAGACAGAGAAAGCTTTCTTT.

The J gene is TRBJ2-3, the V gene TRBV5-1, with TRBD2 identical over 12 bases. Unmatched junction bases numbered 10, after V lost 5 bases and J lost 3 bases. The CDR3 spans 17 residues. CDR1 is SGHRS, CDR2 YFSETQ, per germline. The chain's CDR3 is CASRRRTSGIETDTQYF. The CDR3, as DNA: TGCGCCAGCAGACGGCGGACTAGCGGGATCGAAACAGATACGCAGTATTTT. The full variable domain, its missing parts supplied by reference TRBV5-1 and TRBJ2-3, is KAGVTQTPRYLIKTRGQQVTLSCSPISGHRSVSWYQQTPGQGLQFLFEYFSETQRNKGNFPGRFSGRQFSNSRSEMNVSTLELGDSALYLCASRRRTSGIETDTQYFGPGTRLTVL.

This clone was counted a single time. This chain connects TRBV7-6 to TRBJ1-2, with a possible D match to TRBD1 (6 bases). CDR1 and CDR2 from the germline V gene are SGHVS and FNYEAQ. There are 18 residues in the CDR3. The germline V and J ends were trimmed by 5 bases and 4 bases, with 26 bases remaining between them. CDR3 nucleotides: TGTGCCAGCAGCGGTAAGGGGGGAGGACAGACAAATTTCTATGGCTACACCTTC. Amino acid sequence: CASSGKGGGQTNFYGYTF.

DNA of the CDR3: TGTGCCAGCAGCTTGTCGACGAACACTGAAGCTTTCTTT. This gives the protein CASSLSTNTEAFF. V is TRBV5-4 and J is TRBJ1-1; D is ambiguous. The CDR3 has 13 residues. Trimming pared 1 base from V and 1 base from J, leaving 5 bases between. In germline, CDR1 is SGHNT, CDR2 YYREEE (reference sequence).

The J gene is TRBJ1-5, the V gene TRBV6-1, with unresolved D. Trimming cost V 3 bases and J 1 base, with 10 bases left between them. In germline, CDR1 is MNHNS, CDR2 SASEGT. The CDR3 spans 15 residues. CDR3 DNA: TGTGCCAGCAGTGAGTCGGGAAGGAGCAATCAGCCCCAGCATTTT. Translating gives CASSESGRSNQPQHF.

This clone was recorded only once. The rearrangement uses TRBV13 and TRBJ1-1; D unresolved. Trimming removed 5 bases from V and 1 base from J, with 14 bases in between. Germline V gene data show CDR1 as PRHDT and CDR2 as FYEKMQ (reference sequence). The CDR3 loop spans 15 amino acids. The CDR3 DNA sequence: TGTGCCAGCAGCCTTGGGCCTCGGACGAACACTGAAGCTTTCTTT. Its translation is CASSLGPRTNTEAFF.

A note on this clone: Germline is not matched at one junction end, which may reflect a read error. The V and J genes are TRBV7-3 and TRBJ1-2; D is uncertain. Germline V lookup: CDR1 SGHTA, CDR2 FQGTGA. This CDR3 is built from 14 residues. The CDR3 coding sequence is TGTGCCAGCAGCTTGGAACTGGGCCTCACTGCCCTCTACTTC. Protein sequence: CASSLELGLTALYF.

V gene TRBV29-1 combines with J gene TRBJ2-1; D call uncertain. The CDR3 contains 14 residues. In germline, CDR1 is SQVTM, CDR2 ANQGSEA. V dropped 2 bases and J dropped 4 bases, with 12 bases sitting between them. The CDR3 DNA sequence: TGCAGCGTTGAATCGAGTTCCCTGTACAATGAGCAGTTCTTC. Translation: CSVESSSLYNEQFF.

The V gene is TRBV25-1, the J gene TRBJ2-1, with TRBD2 matching 12 bases. The J segment lost 3 bases and the V segment lost 4 bases, leaving 4 bases of the junction unmatched. The V gene's germline CDR1 is MGHDK and CDR2 SYGVNS. CDR3 length: 16 residues. The CDR3 here is CASSGGGLAGYNEQFF. The CDR3, as DNA: TGTGCCAGCAGTGGTGGGGGACTAGCGGGCTACAATGAGCAGTTCTTC.

With regard to this clone: Other DNA sequences from this sample encode an identical CDR3 as well. This chain joins TRBV27 and TRBJ2-1, with no clear D. Per the germline V gene, CDR1 is MNHEY and CDR2 is SMNVEV (reference sequence). The CDR3 extends over 13 amino acids. The ends were cut back, 2 bases at V and 7 bases at J, with 9 bases in the middle. The CDR3 sequence: CASSLGPGNEQFF. The CDR3 nucleotides read TGTGCCAGCAGTTTAGGACCCGGGAATGAGCAGTTCTTC.

A single count supports this clone. For the CDR3, the DNA is TGTGCCAGCAGCTTAGGACAGGGAAACTACGAGCAGTACTTC. Translating gives CASSLGQGNYEQYF. The chain joins TRBV7-9 to TRBJ2-7, with 7 bases aligning to TRBD1. CDR1 SEHNR and CDR2 FQNEAQ come from the germline V gene (reference sequence). Losses at the gene ends were 1 base for V and 3 bases for J; bases not matched to a gene: 3. The CDR3 loop spans 14 amino acids.

This sequence joins TRBV5-1 and TRBJ2-3; possibly TRBD2 for D (5 bases). Germline V CDR1 and CDR2: SGHRS, YFSETQ. V was clipped by 3 bases and J by 2 bases, with 13 bases between them. The CDR3 spans 15 residues. The CDR3: CASSSNGEPTDTQYF. The CDR3 region has the DNA TGCGCCAGCAGCTCCAACGGGGAGCCCACAGATACGCAGTATTTT.